The source of this TCR beta chain is a study of blood T cell repertoires in COVID-19 (TCRdb year 2020). In the study overall: Samples covering the acute and convalescent phases of COVID-19 were provided by collaborators in the United States, Italy and Spain. The material from the prospective study consisted of cDNA or gDNA derived from T cells, B-cell-depleted T cells, or PBMCs. Subjects who had been exposed to COVID-19, were actively infected with it, or had recovered from it provided the deeply sampled blood TCRbeta repertoires that made up the dataset. The repertoires were released in a freely available public database meant as a resource for research on the immune response to SARS-CoV-2. The samples were drawn from the first 160 participants of the ongoing ImmuneRACE study and from 950 to 1,500 subjects provided by 6 global collaborators. Sample metadata almost always included a de-identified subject ID, COVID-19 status, age in years and sex. Where available, HLA class I and class II types were taken from metadata supplied by the sample provider and were not determined by assay-based typing.

Each collaborating institution followed its own protocols to collect whole blood in K2EDTA tubes. For TCRbeta analysis, collaborators shipped samples as frozen whole blood, isolated PBMCs, or DNA extracted from either of those sample types. TCRbeta CDR3 regions were amplified from genomic DNA by means of the immunoSEQ Assay, a bias-controlled multiplex PCR. Per the authors' processing: The number of nucleated cells in each sample was estimated by amplification of reference gene primers within the assay. Sequence reads were collapsed and filtered to measure the absolute abundance of every unique TCRbeta CDR3 rearrangement. For each sample, productive Simpson clonality was calculated as the square root of Simpson's diversity index across productive rearrangements. The table comes from immuneACCESS by way of TCRdb, which keeps in-frame sequences with V and J called. Part of the clones is missing from these tables; in studies checked, under half for an unresolved V gene and the rest for unknown reasons. V and J calls and clone size are those listed in that table; D and trimming were worked out from the DNA. Counted in this sample were approximately 150,000 clones; 80% to 90% of them appeared once. The ten most abundant clones make up around 3.5% of the sample.

Turning to this clone: Its antigen is currently not known. No clone much larger than this one lies a single base away; base qualities are absent.

Taken from the germline V gene (reference sequence), the CDR1 and CDR2 loops are LNHDA and SQIVND. From the cysteine up to the phenylalanine, the CDR3 has a length of 15 residues. Solely the CDR3 DNA is kept, with 45 bases framed from the first base. For this chain, trimming is 4 bases at the V end and 3 bases at the J end, and the number of junction bases without a gene match is 5. Study-level results and caveats: How much clinical and demographic metadata was included differed by source and by participant, and the metadata was provided uncurated.

The sample was peripheral blood. This TCR derives from a man aged 70-80 years with acute or convalescent COVID-19. The V gene is TRBV19 and the J gene is TRBJ1-4; the central 7 bases match TRBD1. The CDR3 sequence is CASSTTGVPNEKLFF. The DNA sequence reads TGTGCCAGTAGTACCACAGGGGTCCCTAATGAAAAACTGTTTTTT.